The sequence of this T cell receptor (beta chain) was determined in a study of beta chain features in type 1 diabetes. Study-level points and caveats: Type 1 diabetes patients had VDJ junctions that carried fewer insertions and more deletions. A moderate, significant TCRB CDR3 shortening appeared in type 1 diabetes across four CD4+ subsets.

The length of the CDR3 is 15 residues. Trimming took 3 bases from V and 4 from J, leaving 13 bases between them. The germline V gene encodes CDR1 SGDLS and CDR2 YYNGEE. As for this clone: Antigen: not known.

Expressed TCRB transcripts were sequenced, since all the RNA that had been isolated was reverse transcribed. Assay: immunoSEQ multiplex PCR; the TCRdb copy retains only in-frame clones and omits some. The sample includes 810,000 or so clones, around a sixth of them seen just once. V is TRBV9 and J is TRBJ1-4; TRBD1 is a possible D gene (5 bases). The sequence was collected from a woman younger than 30 in good health. The sequenced sample consisted of naive CD4+ T cells from blood. The CDR3 DNA reads as TGTGCCAGCAGCGAGCGTGGGGCATTTAATGAAAAACTGTTTTTT. This sequence encodes CASSERGAFNEKLFF.